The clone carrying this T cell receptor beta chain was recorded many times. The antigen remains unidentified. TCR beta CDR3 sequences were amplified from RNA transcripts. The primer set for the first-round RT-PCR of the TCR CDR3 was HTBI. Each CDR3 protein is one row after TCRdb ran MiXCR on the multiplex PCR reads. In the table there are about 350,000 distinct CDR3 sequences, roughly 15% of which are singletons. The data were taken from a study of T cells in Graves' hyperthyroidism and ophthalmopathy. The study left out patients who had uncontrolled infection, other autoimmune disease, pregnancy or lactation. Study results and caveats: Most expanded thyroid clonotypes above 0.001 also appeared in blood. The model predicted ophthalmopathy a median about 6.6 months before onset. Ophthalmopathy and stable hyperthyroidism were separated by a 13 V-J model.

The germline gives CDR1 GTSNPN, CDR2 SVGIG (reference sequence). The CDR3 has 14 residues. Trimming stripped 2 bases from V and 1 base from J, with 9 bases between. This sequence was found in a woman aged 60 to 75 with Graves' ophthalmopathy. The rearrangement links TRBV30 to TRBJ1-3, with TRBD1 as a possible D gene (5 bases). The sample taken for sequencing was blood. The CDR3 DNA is TGTGCCTGGAGTTTGGGGGGTTCTGGAAACACCATATATTTT. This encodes CAWSLGGSGNTIYF.